The text below deals with one T cell receptor beta chain. This sample stems from a study of blood T cell repertoires in COVID-19. Germline CDR1 reads LNHDA; CDR2 reads SQIVND (reference sequence). This CDR3 region has 13 residues. Trimming stripped 5 bases from V and 1 base from J, with 8 bases between. Per the authors' pipeline: Reference gene primers were amplified, and this amplification served to estimate nucleated cell counts. Measured with immunoSEQ multiplex PCR; TCRdb has only the in-frame clones, and not every one. That table is the source of V, J and clone size, and D and trimming were worked out from the DNA. This table has approximately 82,000 clones, roughly 82% appearing once.

Source material: peripheral blood. The sequence came from a man in his forties or fifties with active or convalescent COVID-19. The chain recombines TRBV19 with TRBJ1-1; D is unclear. In nucleotides, the CDR3 is TGTGCCAGTAGTCCCACATGGAACACTGAAGCTTTCTTT. This codes for CASSPTWNTEAFF.